A selection of T cell receptor beta chains follows, all from one sample in a study of blood T cell repertoires in COVID-19. Libraries were prepared by immunoSEQ multiplex PCR; TCRdb keeps only in-frame clonotypes and omits some of them. The sample has roughly 250,000 clones, around 82% seen once; the top ten hold 4.5% to 5%. Source material: peripheral blood. The receptors derive from a woman aged 80 or older with active or convalescent COVID-19. CDR3s include the opening cysteine and the closing phenylalanine or tryptophan.

CDR3 protein | J gene | V gene
CASSFRQGDGYTF | TRBJ1-2 | TRBV5-6
CSGRGYGYTF | TRBJ1-2 | TRBV20-1
CATSDGERRATVEQYF | TRBJ2-7 | TRBV24-1
CASSPPTSGSDEQFF | TRBJ2-1 | TRBV18
CSTGGFGGYTF | TRBJ1-2 | TRBV29-1
CASSFNGWPQHF | TRBJ1-5 | TRBV5-1
CASSLVWNTEAFF | TRBJ1-1 | TRBV5-6
CASSQSSGLNIQYF | TRBJ2-4 | TRBV3-1/TRBV3-2
CASSPPSGGDYNEQFF | TRBJ2-1 | TRBV5-4
CASSPTTGGTQYF | TRBJ2-3 | TRBV12-3/TRBV12-4
CASSLSGRASFNEQFF | TRBJ2-1 | TRBV4-1
CASSSIPGTSGGTSYEQYF | TRBJ2-7 | TRBV5-5
CASSPRQARINEQFF | TRBJ2-1 | TRBV28
CASSLERGIGTDTQYF | TRBJ2-3 | TRBV5-1
CASSGQGAETQYF | TRBJ2-5 | TRBV5-1
CASSQEGLSGGYTF | TRBJ1-2 | TRBV4-2
CAISVAGRETQYF | TRBJ2-5 | TRBV10-3
CASSLMQGNYGYTF | TRBJ1-2 | TRBV7-2
CASSLGLRTGYGYTF | TRBJ1-2 | TRBV3-1/TRBV3-2
CASSVEGLASTDTQYF | TRBJ2-3 | TRBV9
CASSGRGLTTEQYF | TRBJ2-7 | TRBV27
CASSSAGMNNYNEQFF | TRBJ2-1 | TRBV28
CASSYSSTGGFEKLFF | TRBJ1-4 | TRBV6-5
CASSTGQGRYGYTF | TRBJ1-2 | TRBV9
CASRQLDSSEAFF | TRBJ1-1 | TRBV5-1
CAWSVAGHYGYTF | TRBJ1-2 | TRBV30
CASSEARGGGSYEQYF | TRBJ2-7 | TRBV6-1
CASSPGGTNYEQYF | TRBJ2-7 | TRBV18
CASSLLAGVVGELFF | TRBJ2-2 | TRBV7-9
CASSLGVGGYQPQHF | TRBJ1-5 | TRBV7-2
CASSTGTGVEKLFF | TRBJ1-4 | TRBV5-1
CASSPSNRGTEAFF | TRBJ1-1 | TRBV5-1
CASSQDQETQYF | TRBJ2-5 | TRBV3-1/TRBV3-2
CASRNRDSVNTGELFF | TRBJ2-2 | TRBV2